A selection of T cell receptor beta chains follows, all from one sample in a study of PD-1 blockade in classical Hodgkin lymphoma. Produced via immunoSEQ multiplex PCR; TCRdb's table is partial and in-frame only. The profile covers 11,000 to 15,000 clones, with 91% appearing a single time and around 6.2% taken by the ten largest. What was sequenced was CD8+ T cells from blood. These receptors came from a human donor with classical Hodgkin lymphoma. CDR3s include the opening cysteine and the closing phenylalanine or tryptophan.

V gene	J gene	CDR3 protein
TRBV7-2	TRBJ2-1	CASSPGVSGGNEQFF
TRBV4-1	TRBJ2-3	CASSQDWVNLAGDGDTQYF
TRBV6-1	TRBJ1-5	CASSVPLGGARQPQHF
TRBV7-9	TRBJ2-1	CASGADRFPPGWGEQFF
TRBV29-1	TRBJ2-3	CSVEVGRRTDTQYF
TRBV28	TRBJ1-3	CASSLVQSSGNTIYF
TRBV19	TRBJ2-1	CASSRTSGTADNEQFF
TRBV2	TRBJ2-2	CARLTGTGNTGELFF
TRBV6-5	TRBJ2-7	CASRRTSLITYEQYF
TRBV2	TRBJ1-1	CASSDPGTPNTEAFF
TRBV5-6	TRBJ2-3	CASSLGADTQYF
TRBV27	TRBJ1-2	CASSPGAGAGGYTF
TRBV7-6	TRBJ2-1	CASSLGGTINEQFF
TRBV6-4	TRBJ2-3	CASSDSGEHDTQYF
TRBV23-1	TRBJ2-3	CASSQLYGGRGLIDTQYF
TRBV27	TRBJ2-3	CASSLLETDTQYF
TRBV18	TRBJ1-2	CASSDIYGYTF
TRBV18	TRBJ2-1	CASSPPGPRTYNEQFF
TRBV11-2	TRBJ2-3	CASSFSSKADTQYF
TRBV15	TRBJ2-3	CATSRVGTQYF
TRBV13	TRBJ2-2	CASSSAETGELFF
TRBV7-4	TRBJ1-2	CASSLGSGYTF
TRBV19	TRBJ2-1	CASSRWTGGLPYNEQFF
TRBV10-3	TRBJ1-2	CAISDQGGADANYGYTF
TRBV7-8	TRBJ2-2	CASSVRLTSRGTGELFF
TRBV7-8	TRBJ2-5	CASTSVGTDQETQYF
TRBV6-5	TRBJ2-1	CASSYSGGRGGWFF
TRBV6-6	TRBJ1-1	CASSYSGQVNTEAFF
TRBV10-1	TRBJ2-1	CASSEVSGSSYNEQFF
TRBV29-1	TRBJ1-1	CSALGGTYTEAFF
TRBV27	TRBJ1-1	CASSLGAGQSGMNTEAFF
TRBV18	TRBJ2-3	CASSPPRGGSSDTQYF
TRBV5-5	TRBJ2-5	CASSLVRLAGHQETQYF
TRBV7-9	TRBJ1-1	CASSLRAEDRGEDTEAFF
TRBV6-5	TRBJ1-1	CASKSIGGASTEAFF
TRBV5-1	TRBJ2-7	CASSLTIAGGKEPYEQYF
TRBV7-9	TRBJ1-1	CASSLASTGAEAFF
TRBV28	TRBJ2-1	CASSPDPGLAGGNEQFF
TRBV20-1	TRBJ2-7	CSAREGYEQYF
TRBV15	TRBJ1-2	CATSRDLGQGRYTF
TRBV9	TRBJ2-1	CASSVGGSDPLHEQFF
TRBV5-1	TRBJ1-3	CASSLGQKISGNTIYF